The 30 T cell receptor beta chains below all came from one sample that was sequenced in a study of blood T cell repertoires in COVID-19. TCRdb's copy holds only in-frame clones and misses some; the assay was immunoSEQ multiplex PCR. This table has approximately 290,000 clones, about 90% appearing once. The sequenced sample consisted of PBMCs or T cells enriched from blood (not recorded which). These receptors all stem from a woman aged 18-29 years with acute COVID-19.

V and J are TRBV28 and TRBJ1-2; D is uncertain. Trimming shortened V by 8 bases and J by 7 bases, and 20 bases separated the two germline ends. Germline CDR1 reads MDHEN; CDR2 reads SYDVKM. The CDR3 length is 14 residues. As DNA, the CDR3 is TGTGCCAGCGATGAAGTCAACTCTAAGTCTGGCTACACCTTC. Translation gives CASDEVNSKSGYTF.

This chain connects TRBV6-5 to TRBJ2-7, with a possible D match to TRBD1 (5 bases). The CDR3 spans 15 residues. CDR1 MNHEY and CDR2 SVGAGI come from the germline V gene. V gave up 5 bases and J gave up 2 bases, with 16 bases separating them. The CDR3, as DNA: TGTGCCAGCAGTCCCTATATGGGGCTAGCCTACGAGCAGTACTTC. Translated: CASSPYMGLAYEQYF.

This clone has just a few counts. The V and J genes are TRBV5-1 and TRBJ2-5; D remains unclear. The V end lost 4 bases, the J end lost 1 base, and 17 bases lay between the germline ends. The CDR3 contains 16 residues. Germline CDR1 SGHRS, CDR2 YFSETQ. The CDR3 sequence is CASSQGEAVSQETQYF. CDR3 bases: TGCGCCAGCAGCCAAGGTGAGGCGGTCTCCCAAGAGACCCAGTACTTC.

J is TRBJ2-1 and V is TRBV5-1; TRBD2 matches at 9 bases. V was pared by 4 bases and J by 3 bases, with 8 bases of the junction left unmatched. From germline, CDR1 is SGHRS and CDR2 YFSETQ. The CDR3 length is 16 residues. As DNA, the CDR3 is TGCGCCAGCAGCGGCGGGGCGGGAGGGCTCTACAATGAGCAGTTCTTC. It is translated as CASSGGAGGLYNEQFF. Looking up the rest from reference TRBV5-1 and TRBJ2-1 gives the full variable domain: KAGVTQTPRYLIKTRGQQVTLSCSPISGHRSVSWYQQTPGQGLQFLFEYFSETQRNKGNFPGRFSGRQFSNSRSEMNVSTLELGDSALYLCASSGGAGGLYNEQFFGPGTRLTVL.

The chain is built from TRBV5-1 and TRBJ1-1, with 7 bases fitting TRBD1. From germline, CDR1 is SGHRS and CDR2 YFSETQ. Trimming at V came to 0 bases and at J to 4 bases, leaving 3 bases not matched to a gene. This CDR3 is built from 14 residues. The CDR3, as DNA: TGCGCCAGCAGCTTGGAAGGGGGCGGCACTGAAGCTTTCTTT. Translating it yields CASSLEGGGTEAFF.

This clone was observed a handful of times. The chain uses TRBV7-9 and TRBJ2-1; D remains ambiguous. The CDR3 consists of 13 residues. Trimming removed 4 bases from V and 7 bases from J, with 11 bases in between. Per germline, CDR1 SEHNR and CDR2 FQNEAQ (reference sequence). The CDR3 DNA sequence: TGTGCCAGCAGCTCGAGTTTATCAAATGAGCAGTTCTTC. Residues: CASSSSLSNEQFF.

The chain combines TRBV7-2 with TRBJ2-1, with 13 bases aligning to TRBD2. Looked up from germline, CDR1 is SGHTA and CDR2 is FQGNSA. The length of the CDR3 is 17 residues. The junction had 10 bases not matched to a gene; V was cut back by 1 base and J by 10 bases. The CDR3 sequence: CASSLVAGTSGTLEQFF. CDR3 nucleotides: TGTGCCAGCAGCTTAGTAGCAGGGACTAGCGGGACCTTGGAGCAGTTCTTC.

V gene TRBV9 combines with J gene TRBJ1-3; 9 nucleotides match TRBD1. The CDR3 length is 15 residues. With 3 bases clipped from V and 8 bases from J, the junction kept 9 bases outside the gene matches. In germline, CDR1 is SGDLS, CDR2 YYNGEE. Written as DNA, the CDR3 is TGTGCCAGCAGCGCCGACCTAGACAGGGGGGACACCATATATTTT. Translating gives CASSADLDRGDTIYF.

The chain employs TRBV24-1 and TRBJ1-1; 7 bases agree with TRBD1. The junction had 3 bases not matched to a gene; V was cut back by 4 bases and J by 5 bases. The CDR3 has 13 amino acids. Germline V lookup: CDR1 KGHDR, CDR2 SFDVKD. The CDR3 here is CATSEARGTEAFF. In DNA, the CDR3 is TGTGCCACCAGTGAAGCCAGGGGGACTGAAGCTTTCTTT.

The chain recombines TRBV18 with TRBJ1-1, with D maybe TRBD1 (5 bases). Germline values: CDR1 KGHSH, CDR2 LQKENI. Deletions cut 3 bases from V and 1 base from J, with 15 bases between. The CDR3 spans 16 residues. CDR3 DNA: TGTGCCAGCTCACCCCCCACCCCAGGGTCGAACACTGAAGCTTTCTTT. It yields the protein CASSPPTPGSNTEAFF.

V and J are TRBV14 and TRBJ1-2; the D gene is possibly TRBD1 (5 bases). V was clipped by 1 base and J by 2 bases, with 11 bases between them. The CDR3 consists of 15 residues. CDR1 and CDR2 from the germline V gene are SGHDN and FVKESK. This chain's CDR3 is CASSQGPGPNYGYTF. DNA of the CDR3: TGTGCCAGCAGCCAAGGTCCAGGGCCGAACTATGGCTACACCTTC. Combining the CDR3 with reference TRBV14 and TRBJ1-2 gives the whole variable domain EAGVTQFPSHSVIEKGQTVTLRCDPISGHDNLYWYRRVMGKEIKFLLHFVKESKQDESGMPNNRFLAERTGGTYSTLKVQPAELEDSGVYFCASSQGPGPNYGYTFGSGTRLTVV.

The J gene is TRBJ1-2, the V gene TRBV27; a weak D match, TRBD1 (5 bases). The V gene lost 0 bases and the J gene lost 4 bases, with 12 bases spanning the gap. Germline V gene data show CDR1 as MNHEY and CDR2 as SMNVEV (reference sequence). The CDR3 is 15 amino acids. The DNA of the CDR3 is TGTGCCAGCAGTTTATCTGGGACTCTCTTCTATGGCTACACCTTC. This encodes CASSLSGTLFYGYTF.

The J gene is TRBJ2-3, the V gene TRBV6-5; D might be TRBD2 (6 bases). CDR3 length equals 12 residues. Germline lookup yields CDR1 MNHEY and CDR2 SVGAGI. V lost 4 bases to trimming and J lost 9 bases, with 11 bases between them. As DNA, the CDR3 is TGTGCCAGCAGTTCGACTAGTCGCACGCAGTATTTT. This sequence encodes CASSSTSRTQYF.

The chain is built from TRBV9 and TRBJ2-7, with TRBD2 identical over 7 bases. Looked up from germline, CDR1 is SGDLS and CDR2 is YYNGEE. With 0 bases clipped from V and 4 bases from J, the junction kept 7 bases outside the gene matches. This CDR3 has 15 amino acids. The CDR3 DNA is TGTGCCAGCAGCGTAGGGGAGGGCAGGGCTTACGAGCAGTACTTC. This codes for CASSVGEGRAYEQYF.

This chain joins TRBV29-1 and TRBJ2-1; D is perhaps TRBD2 (5 bases). The CDR3 spans 12 residues. Trimming cost V 3 bases and J 8 bases, with 11 bases left between them. Germline V gene lookup returns CDR1 SQVTM and CDR2 ANQGSEA. CDR3 bases: TGCAGCGTTGAGAGGGCGAGCGATGAGCAGTTCTTC. Translation gives CSVERASDEQFF.

The V call is TRBV19, the J call TRBJ1-1; tentative D call: TRBD1 (5 bases). CDR1 is LNHDA, CDR2 SQIVND, per germline (reference sequence). The CDR3 runs to 15 residues. Trimming stripped 7 bases from V and 1 base from J, with 16 bases between. CDR3 loop: CASTLGGVQNTEAFF. The CDR3 DNA sequence: TGTGCCAGTACCTTGGGGGGGGTCCAGAACACTGAAGCTTTCTTT. The variable domain in full, completed from reference TRBV19 and TRBJ1-1, reads DGGITQSPKYLFRKEGQNVTLSCEQNLNHDAMYWYRQDPGQGLRLIYYSQIVNDFQKGDIAEGYSVSREKKESFPLTVTSAQKNPTAFYLCASTLGGVQNTEAFFGQGTRLTVV.

The gene calls are TRBV11-3 and TRBJ1-1, with TRBD1 identical over 10 bases. The ends lost 1 base at V and 5 bases at J; junction bases unmatched: 10. The CDR3 is made up of 17 amino acids. Germline V gives CDR1 SGHNT, CDR2 YENEEA. The CDR3 region has the DNA TGTGCCAGCAGCTTAGGCTCGGCCGGGACAGGGGTAACTGAAGCTTTCTTT. It specifies CASSLGSAGTGVTEAFF.

The CDR3 DNA is TGTGCCACCAGTGATGCGGCCGGGACAGGGGGCTCATACAATGAGCAGTTCTTC. Its protein is CATSDAAGTGGSYNEQFF. This chain uses TRBV24-1 with TRBJ2-1, with 12 bases identical to TRBD1. Germline V gene sequence: CDR1 KGHDR, CDR2 SFDVKD. V lost 3 bases to trimming and J lost 4 bases; unmatched junction nucleotides: 9. The CDR3 spans 18 residues.

The table lists this clone with a count of one. The chain is built from TRBV3-1 (or the pseudogene TRBV3-2) and TRBJ2-5, with D possibly matching TRBD2 (6 bases). V lost 0 bases and J 10 bases, leaving 30 bases between the germline ends. This CDR3 has 19 amino acids. Germline CDR1 and CDR2: LGHDT and YNNKEL (reference sequence). For the CDR3, the DNA is TGTGCCAGCAGCCAAGATCGGAGTTGGAGGGGCCCCTCGGTGGTTGACCAGTACTTC. This sequence encodes CASSQDRSWRGPSVVDQYF.

This rearrangement joins TRBV6-5 to TRBJ2-3, with 7 bases fitting TRBD2. With V trimmed by 6 bases and J by 3 bases, 6 bases remained unmatched. The germline gives CDR1 MNHEY, CDR2 SVGAGI. There are 14 residues in the CDR3. CDR3 loop: CASRAGEWTDTQYF. For the CDR3, the DNA is TGTGCCAGCAGGGCGGGAGAATGGACAGATACGCAGTATTTT.

The V call is TRBV6-2 or TRBV6-3, the J call TRBJ1-6; 11 bases agree with TRBD1. Germline V gene sequence: CDR1 MNHEY, CDR2 SVGEGT. Unmatched junction bases numbered 12, after V lost 5 bases and J lost 9 bases. This CDR3 has 17 residues. In DNA form, the CDR3 reads TGTGCCAGCAGTCTACTCAGGACAGGGGGCAGTCGTTCACCCCTCCACTTT. Amino acids: CASSLLRTGGSRSPLHF.

The rearrangement links TRBV19 to TRBJ2-7; D is possibly TRBD2 (5 bases). The germline gives CDR1 LNHDA, CDR2 SQIVND (reference sequence). The CDR3 spans 14 residues. The ends were cut back, 1 base at V and 2 bases at J, with 9 bases in the middle. Here the CDR3 DNA reads TGTGCCAGTAGTATAGCAGGAGGAACCTACGAGCAGTACTTC. Translating gives CASSIAGGTYEQYF.

This clone was seen more than once but under ten times. The rearrangement uses TRBV28 and TRBJ1-4; the match to TRBD1 covers 7 bases. J was trimmed by 7 bases and V by 6 bases; bases with no gene match: 8. There are 14 residues in the CDR3. Germline values: CDR1 MDHEN, CDR2 SYDVKM. For the CDR3, the DNA is TGTGCCAGCAGGTGGACAGGTGGAGGTGAAAAACTGTTTTTT. Translated: CASRWTGGGEKLFF.

This clone is a singleton in its sample. V usage is TRBV5-4 and J usage is TRBJ2-3; 8 bases are a match to TRBD2. The CDR3 is 16 amino acids. Germline CDR1 and CDR2: SGHNT and YYREEE (reference sequence). The V gene end was trimmed by 5 bases and the J gene end by 2 bases; junction bases not matched to a gene: 10. In DNA form, the CDR3 reads TGTGCCAGCAGTCGTGTTGGCGGGAGGTTCACAGATACGCAGTATTTT. Amino acids: CASSRVGGRFTDTQYF. Together with reference TRBV5-4 and TRBJ2-3, the CDR3 gives the full variable domain: ETGVTQSPTHLIKTRGQQVTLRCSSQSGHNTVSWYQQALGQGPQFIFQYYREEENGRGNFPPRFSGLQFPNYSSELNVNALELDDSALYLCASSRVGGRFTDTQYFGPGTRLTVL.

The chain is built from TRBV28 and TRBJ2-7; D not resolved. Trimming removed 3 bases from V and 1 base from J, with 4 bases in between. The CDR3 spans 12 residues. Germline loops: CDR1 MDHEN, CDR2 SYDVKM. Here the CDR3 reads CASSFSSYEQYF. The CDR3 DNA sequence: TGTGCCAGCAGTTTCTCGTCCTACGAGCAGTACTTC.

This chain joins TRBV5-1 and TRBJ1-3; D is unresolved. Germline CDR1 is SGHRS and CDR2 is YFSETQ. The CDR3 runs 13 residues. The V end lost 0 bases, the J end lost 5 bases, and 6 bases lay between the germline ends. The CDR3 region is CASSLEQRNTIYF. CDR3 nucleotides: TGCGCCAGCAGCTTGGAACAGAGAAACACCATATATTTT.

CDR3 DNA sequence: TGTGCCAGCAGCCCTTCACTTTCGGGGGAAATTGAAAAACTGTTTTTT. Translation gives CASSPSLSGEIEKLFF. The gene calls are TRBV7-9 and TRBJ1-4, with D perhaps TRBD1 (5 bases). Trimming removed 5 bases from V and 7 bases from J, with 20 bases in between. Germline-derived CDR1 and CDR2 are SEHNR and FQNEAQ (reference sequence). This CDR3 contains 16 residues.

This rearrangement joins TRBV11-2 to TRBJ2-1, with 11 bases identical to TRBD2. This CDR3 comprises 16 residues. V trimming: 6 bases; J trimming: 8 bases; junction bases outside the gene matches: 12. Looked up from germline, CDR1 is SGHAT and CDR2 is FQNNGV. Written as DNA, the CDR3 is TGTGCCAGCAGTCGTGTAGCGGGAGGGATTTTAGATGAGCAGTTCTTC. Amino acids: CASSRVAGGILDEQFF.

V usage is TRBV3-1 (or the pseudogene TRBV3-2) and J usage is TRBJ2-2, with a possible D match to TRBD2 (6 bases). CDR1 and CDR2 (germline): LGHDT, YNNKEL (reference sequence). Trimming stripped 5 bases from V and 5 bases from J, with 15 bases between. CDR3 length: 15 residues. CDR3 bases: TGTGCCAGCAGCTTCGGGATGGCGGGAACCGGGGAGCTGTTTTTT. It translates to CASSFGMAGTGELFF.

The chain combines TRBV15 with TRBJ2-3; D gene uncertain. The CDR3 is 12 residues long. The V and J ends lost 5 bases and 5 bases respectively, with 8 bases between them. Germline lookup yields CDR1 LNHNV and CDR2 YYDKDF (reference sequence). CDR3 sequence: CATSQVRDTQYF. The CDR3 DNA sequence: TGTGCCACCAGCCAGGTGAGAGATACGCAGTATTTT.